This record concerns one T cell receptor (beta chain) sequence. The record originates from a study of blood T cell repertoires in COVID-19. Study in general: Nucleic acid was either cDNA or gDNA, and it came from T cells, B-cell-depleted T cells, or PBMCs.

Original analysis: From reference gene primer amplification, estimates of nucleated cell counts were derived. Only in-frame clones appear in the TCRdb table, and some are missing; sequencing was by immunoSEQ multiplex PCR. Clone size and V and J calls were adopted from that table, with D and trimming inferred from the DNA. The sample lists 25,000 to 35,000 clones; 65% to 90% were seen once. Trimming shortened V by 10 bases and J by 2 bases, and 15 bases separated the two germline ends. Germline V CDR1 and CDR2: ENHRY, SYGVKD. The CDR3 length is 13 residues. The specimen sequenced was peripheral blood. The chain uses TRBV10-3 and TRBJ2-7, with TRBD2 as a possible D gene (5 bases). This receptor was taken from a human donor in a cohort sampled during active COVID-19. The CDR3 sequence: CATGEQSTYEQYF. CDR3 bases: TGTGCCACCGGGGAGCAGAGCACCTACGAGCAGTACTTC.